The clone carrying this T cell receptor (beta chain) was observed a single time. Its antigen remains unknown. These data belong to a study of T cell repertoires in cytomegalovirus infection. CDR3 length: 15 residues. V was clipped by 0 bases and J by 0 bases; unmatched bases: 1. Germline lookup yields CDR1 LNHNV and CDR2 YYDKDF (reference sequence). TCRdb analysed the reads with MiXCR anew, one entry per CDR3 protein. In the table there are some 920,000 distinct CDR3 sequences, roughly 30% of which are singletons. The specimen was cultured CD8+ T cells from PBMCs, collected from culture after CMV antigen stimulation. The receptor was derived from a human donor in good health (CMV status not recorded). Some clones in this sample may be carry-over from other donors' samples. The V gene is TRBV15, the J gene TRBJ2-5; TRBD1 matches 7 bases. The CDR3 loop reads CATSREGQYQETQYF. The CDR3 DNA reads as TGTGCCACCAGCAGAGAGGGACAGTACCAAGAGACCCAGTACTTC.